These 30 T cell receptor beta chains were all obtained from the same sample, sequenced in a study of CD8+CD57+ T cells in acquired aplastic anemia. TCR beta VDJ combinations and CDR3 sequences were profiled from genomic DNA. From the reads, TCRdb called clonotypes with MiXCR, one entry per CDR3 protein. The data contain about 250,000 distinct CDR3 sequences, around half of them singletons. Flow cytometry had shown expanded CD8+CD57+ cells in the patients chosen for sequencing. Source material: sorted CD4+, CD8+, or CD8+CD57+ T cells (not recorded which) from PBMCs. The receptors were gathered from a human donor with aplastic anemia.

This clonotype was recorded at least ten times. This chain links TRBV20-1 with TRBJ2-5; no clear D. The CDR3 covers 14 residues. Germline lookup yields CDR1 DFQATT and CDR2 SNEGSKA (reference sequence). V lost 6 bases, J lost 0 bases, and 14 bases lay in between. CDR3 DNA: TGCAGTGCGGCAACAGAGCTAAACCAAGAGACCCAGTACTTC. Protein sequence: CSAATELNQETQYF.

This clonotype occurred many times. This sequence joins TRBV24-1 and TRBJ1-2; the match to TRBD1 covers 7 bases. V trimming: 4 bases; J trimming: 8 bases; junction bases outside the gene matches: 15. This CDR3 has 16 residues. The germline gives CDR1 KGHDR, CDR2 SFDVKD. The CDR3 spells CATSDPGQVHRRGYTF. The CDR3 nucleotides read TGTGCCACCAGTGACCCCGGACAGGTCCATCGAAGGGGCTACACCTTC.

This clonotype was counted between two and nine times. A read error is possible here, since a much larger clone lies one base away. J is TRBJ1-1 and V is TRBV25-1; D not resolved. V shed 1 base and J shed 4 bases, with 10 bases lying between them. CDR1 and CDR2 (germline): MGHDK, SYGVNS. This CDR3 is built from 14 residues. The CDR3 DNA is TGTGCCAGCAGTGAATTAGGCGGGAGCACTGAAGCTTTCTTT. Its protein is CASSELGGSTEAFF.

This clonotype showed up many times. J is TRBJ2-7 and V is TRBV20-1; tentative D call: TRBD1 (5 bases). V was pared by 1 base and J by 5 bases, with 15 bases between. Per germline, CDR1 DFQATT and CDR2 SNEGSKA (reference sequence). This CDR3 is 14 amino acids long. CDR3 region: CSARGQGNIHEQYF. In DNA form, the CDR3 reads TGCAGTGCTAGAGGCCAGGGAAACATCCACGAGCAGTACTTC.

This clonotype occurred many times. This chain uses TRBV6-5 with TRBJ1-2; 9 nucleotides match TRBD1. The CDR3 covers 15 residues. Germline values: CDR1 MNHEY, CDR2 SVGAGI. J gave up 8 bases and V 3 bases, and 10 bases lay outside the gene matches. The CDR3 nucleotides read TGTGCCAGCAGTTATGGGTCGGGACAGGGCAGCGGCTACACCTTC. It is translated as CASSYGSGQGSGYTF.

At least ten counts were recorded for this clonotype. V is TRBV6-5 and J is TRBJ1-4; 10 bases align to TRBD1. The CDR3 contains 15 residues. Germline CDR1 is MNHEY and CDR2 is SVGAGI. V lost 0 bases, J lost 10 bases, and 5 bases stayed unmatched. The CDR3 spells CASSYSGTGEGKLFF. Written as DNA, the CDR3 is TGTGCCAGCAGTTACTCGGGGACAGGGGAGGGAAAACTGTTTTTT.

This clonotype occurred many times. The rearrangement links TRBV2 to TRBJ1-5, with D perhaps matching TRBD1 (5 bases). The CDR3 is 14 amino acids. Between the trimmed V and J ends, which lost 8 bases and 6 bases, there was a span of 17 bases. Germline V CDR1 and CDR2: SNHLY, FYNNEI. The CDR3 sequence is CASGRTWFRQPQHF. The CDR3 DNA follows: TGTGCCAGCGGTCGGACATGGTTTCGTCAGCCCCAGCATTTT.

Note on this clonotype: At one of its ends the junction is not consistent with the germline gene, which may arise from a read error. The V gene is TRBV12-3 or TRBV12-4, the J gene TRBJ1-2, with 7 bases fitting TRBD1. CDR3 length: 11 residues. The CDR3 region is CASTGTATSAF. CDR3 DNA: TGTGCCAGCACCGGGACAGCAACTTCGGCCTTC.

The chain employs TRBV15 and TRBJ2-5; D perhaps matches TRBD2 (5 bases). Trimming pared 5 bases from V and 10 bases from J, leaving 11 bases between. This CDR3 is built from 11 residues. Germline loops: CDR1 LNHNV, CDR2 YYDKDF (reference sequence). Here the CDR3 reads CATSVDGIQYF. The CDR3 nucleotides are TGTGCCACCAGCGTTGACGGGATCCAGTACTTC.

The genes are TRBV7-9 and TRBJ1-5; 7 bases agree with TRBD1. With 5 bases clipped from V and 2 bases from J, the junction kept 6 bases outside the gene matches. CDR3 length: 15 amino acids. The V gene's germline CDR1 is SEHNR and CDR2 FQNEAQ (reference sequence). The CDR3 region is CASSLQGTGNQPQHF. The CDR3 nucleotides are TGTGCCAGCAGCCTACAGGGGACAGGCAATCAGCCCCAGCATTTT.

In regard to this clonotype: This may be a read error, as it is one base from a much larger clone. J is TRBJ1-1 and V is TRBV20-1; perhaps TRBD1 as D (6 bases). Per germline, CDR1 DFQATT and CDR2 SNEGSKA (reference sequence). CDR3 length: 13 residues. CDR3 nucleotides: TGCAGCCTATCCGGGACAAGGGTGTCTGAAGCTTCCTTT. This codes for CSLSGTRVSEASF.

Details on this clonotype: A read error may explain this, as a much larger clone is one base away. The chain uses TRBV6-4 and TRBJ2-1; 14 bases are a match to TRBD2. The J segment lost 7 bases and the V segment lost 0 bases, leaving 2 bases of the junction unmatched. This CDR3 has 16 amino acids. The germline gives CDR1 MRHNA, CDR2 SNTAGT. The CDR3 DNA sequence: TGTGCCAGCAGTGACTCCGGGACTAGCGGGAGTAATGAGCAGTTCTTC. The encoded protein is CASSDSGTSGSNEQFF.

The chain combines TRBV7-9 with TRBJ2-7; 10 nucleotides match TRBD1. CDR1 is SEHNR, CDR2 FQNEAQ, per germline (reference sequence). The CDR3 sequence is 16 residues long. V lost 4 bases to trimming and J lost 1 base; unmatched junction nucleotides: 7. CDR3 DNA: TGTGCCAGCAGCTCGACCGGACAGGGGGTTTCCTACGAGCAGTACGTC. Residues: CASSSTGQGVSYEQYV.

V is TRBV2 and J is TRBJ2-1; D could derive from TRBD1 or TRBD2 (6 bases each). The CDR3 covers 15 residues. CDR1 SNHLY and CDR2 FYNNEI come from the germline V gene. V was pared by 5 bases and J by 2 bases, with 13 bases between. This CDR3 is CASSPGALTYNEQFF. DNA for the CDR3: TGTGCCAGCAGTCCGGGGGCCCTAACCTACAATGAGCAGTTCTTC. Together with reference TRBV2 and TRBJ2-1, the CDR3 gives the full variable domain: EPEVTQTPSHQVTQMGQEVILRCVPISNHLYFYWYRQILGQKVEFLVSFYNNEISEKSEIFDDQFSVERPDGSNFTLKIRSTKLEDSAMYFCASSPGALTYNEQFFGPGTRLTVL.

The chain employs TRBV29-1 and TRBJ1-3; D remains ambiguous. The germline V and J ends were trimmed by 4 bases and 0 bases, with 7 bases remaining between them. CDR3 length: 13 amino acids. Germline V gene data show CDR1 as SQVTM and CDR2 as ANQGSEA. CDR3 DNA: TGCAGCGTTGTTACTACCTCTGGAAACACCATATATTTT. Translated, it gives CSVVTTSGNTIYF. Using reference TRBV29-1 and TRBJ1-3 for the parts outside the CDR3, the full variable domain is SAVISQKPSRDICQRGTSLTIQCQVDSQVTMMFWYRQQPGQSLTLIATANQGSEATYESGFVIDKFPISRPNLTFSTLTVSNMSPEDSSIYLCSVVTTSGNTIYFGEGSWLTVV.

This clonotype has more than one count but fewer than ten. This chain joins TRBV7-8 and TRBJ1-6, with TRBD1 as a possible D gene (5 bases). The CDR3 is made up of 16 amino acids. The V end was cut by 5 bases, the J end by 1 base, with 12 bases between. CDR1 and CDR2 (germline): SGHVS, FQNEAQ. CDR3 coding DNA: TGTGCCAGCAGCGCTTACGGGGGATCCTATAATTCACCCCTCCACTTT. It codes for CASSAYGGSYNSPLHF.

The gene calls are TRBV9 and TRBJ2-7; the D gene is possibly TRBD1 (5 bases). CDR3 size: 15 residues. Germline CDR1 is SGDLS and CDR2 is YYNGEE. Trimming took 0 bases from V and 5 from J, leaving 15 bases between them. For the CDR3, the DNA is TGTGCCAGCAGCGTAGGCGGTGCAGGGCCTAACGAGCAGTACTTC. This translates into CASSVGGAGPNEQYF. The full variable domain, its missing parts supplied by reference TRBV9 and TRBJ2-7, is DSGVTQTPKHLITATGQRVTLRCSPRSGDLSVYWYQQSLDQGLQFLIQYYNGEERAKGNILERFSAQQFPDLHSELNLSSLELGDSALYFCASSVGGAGPNEQYFGPGTRLTVT.

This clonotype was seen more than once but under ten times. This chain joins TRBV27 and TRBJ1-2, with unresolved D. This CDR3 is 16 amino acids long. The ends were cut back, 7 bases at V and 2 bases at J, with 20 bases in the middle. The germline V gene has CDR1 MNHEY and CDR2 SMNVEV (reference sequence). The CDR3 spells CASTTRKGFENYGYTF. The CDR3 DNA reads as TGTGCCAGCACCACCCGAAAGGGCTTCGAGAACTATGGCTACACCTTC.

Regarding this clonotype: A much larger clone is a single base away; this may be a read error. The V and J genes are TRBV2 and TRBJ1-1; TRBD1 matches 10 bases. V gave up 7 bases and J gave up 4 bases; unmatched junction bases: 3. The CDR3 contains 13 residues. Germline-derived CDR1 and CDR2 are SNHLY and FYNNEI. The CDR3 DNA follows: TGTGCCAGCAAGGGACAGGGGAGCACTGAAGCTTTCTTT. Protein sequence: CASKGQGSTEAFF.

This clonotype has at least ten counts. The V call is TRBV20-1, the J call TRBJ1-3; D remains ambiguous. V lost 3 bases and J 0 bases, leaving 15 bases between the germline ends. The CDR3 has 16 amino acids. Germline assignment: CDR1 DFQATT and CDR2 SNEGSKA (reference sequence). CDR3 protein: CSASRVQVRSGNTIYF. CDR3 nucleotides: TGCAGTGCTAGCCGCGTCCAAGTCCGCTCTGGAAACACCATATATTTT.

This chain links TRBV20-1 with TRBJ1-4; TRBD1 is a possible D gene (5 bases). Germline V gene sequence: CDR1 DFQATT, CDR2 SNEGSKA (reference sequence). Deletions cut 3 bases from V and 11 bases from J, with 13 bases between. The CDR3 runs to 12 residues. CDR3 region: CSARSQEGKLFF. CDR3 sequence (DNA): TGCAGTGCTAGGAGCCAGGAGGGGAAACTGTTTTTT.

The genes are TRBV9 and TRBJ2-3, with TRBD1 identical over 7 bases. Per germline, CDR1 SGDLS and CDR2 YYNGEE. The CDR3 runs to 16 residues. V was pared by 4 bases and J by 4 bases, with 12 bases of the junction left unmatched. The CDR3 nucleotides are TGTGCCAGCAGCACCTCAGGGACAGTGTGGGCAGATACGCAGTATTTT. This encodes CASSTSGTVWADTQYF.

Written as DNA, the CDR3 is TGTGCCACCAGCAGAGGGACAGGGGGCGATGAAAAACTGTTTTTT. Its translation is CATSRGTGGDEKLFF. The V gene is TRBV15, the J gene TRBJ1-4, with 11 bases that match TRBD1. V lost 1 base to trimming and J lost 6 bases; unmatched junction nucleotides: 1. Germline CDR1 is LNHNV and CDR2 is YYDKDF (reference sequence). This CDR3 is built from 15 residues.

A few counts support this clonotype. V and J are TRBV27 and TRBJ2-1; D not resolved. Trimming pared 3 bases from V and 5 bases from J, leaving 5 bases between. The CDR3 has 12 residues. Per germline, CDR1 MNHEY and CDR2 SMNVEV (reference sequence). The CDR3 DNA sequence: TGTGCCAGCAGTTTTCCGAACAATGAGCAGTTCTTC. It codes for CASSFPNNEQFF.

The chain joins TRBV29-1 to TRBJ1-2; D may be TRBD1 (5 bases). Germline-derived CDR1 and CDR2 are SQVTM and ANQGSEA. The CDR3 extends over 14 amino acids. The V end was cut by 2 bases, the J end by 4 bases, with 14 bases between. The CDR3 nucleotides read TGCAGCGTTGAACGGCAGGGACGGATCTATGGCTACACCTTC. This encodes CSVERQGRIYGYTF. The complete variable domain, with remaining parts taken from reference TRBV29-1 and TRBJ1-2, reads SAVISQKPSRDICQRGTSLTIQCQVDSQVTMMFWYRQQPGQSLTLIATANQGSEATYESGFVIDKFPISRPNLTFSTLTVSNMSPEDSSIYLCSVERQGRIYGYTFGSGTRLTVV.

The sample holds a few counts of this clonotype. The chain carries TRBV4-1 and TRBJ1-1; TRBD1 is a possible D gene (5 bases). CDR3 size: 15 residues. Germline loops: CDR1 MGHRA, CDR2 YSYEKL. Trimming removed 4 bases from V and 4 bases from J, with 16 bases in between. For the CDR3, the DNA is TGCGCCAGCAGCCGAGAGCAGGGTTATATCACTGAAGCTTTCTTT. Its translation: CASSREQGYITEAFF.

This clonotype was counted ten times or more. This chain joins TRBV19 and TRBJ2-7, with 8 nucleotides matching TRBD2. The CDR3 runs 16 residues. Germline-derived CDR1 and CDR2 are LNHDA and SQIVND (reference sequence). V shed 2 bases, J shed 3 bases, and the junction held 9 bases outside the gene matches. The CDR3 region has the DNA TGTGCCAGTAGTATAAAAGCCAGCGGGAGCTTCTACGAGCAGTACTTC. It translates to CASSIKASGSFYEQYF.

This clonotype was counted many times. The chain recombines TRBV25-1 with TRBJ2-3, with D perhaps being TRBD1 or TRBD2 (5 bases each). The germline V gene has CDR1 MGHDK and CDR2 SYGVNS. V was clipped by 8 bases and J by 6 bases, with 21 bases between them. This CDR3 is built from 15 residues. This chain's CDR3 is CASDEGTTIADTQYF. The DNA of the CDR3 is TGTGCCAGCGATGAAGGGACGACGATCGCCGATACGCAGTATTTT.

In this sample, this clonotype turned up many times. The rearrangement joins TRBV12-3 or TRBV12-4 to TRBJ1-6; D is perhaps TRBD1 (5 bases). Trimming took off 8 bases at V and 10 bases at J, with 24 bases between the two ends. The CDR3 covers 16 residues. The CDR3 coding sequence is TGTGCCAGCGGAGGACGGGGGGGTAATCTCAAATCACCCCTCCACTTT. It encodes CASGGRGGNLKSPLHF.

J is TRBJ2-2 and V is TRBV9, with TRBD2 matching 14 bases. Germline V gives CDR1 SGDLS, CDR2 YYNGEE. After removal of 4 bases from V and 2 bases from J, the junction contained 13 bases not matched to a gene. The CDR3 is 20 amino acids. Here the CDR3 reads CASSQVTGLAGGSNTGELFF. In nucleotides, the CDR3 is TGTGCCAGCAGCCAGGTAACAGGACTAGCGGGGGGATCCAACACCGGGGAGCTGTTTTTT. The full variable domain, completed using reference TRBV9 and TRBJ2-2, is DSGVTQTPKHLITATGQRVTLRCSPRSGDLSVYWYQQSLDQGLQFLIQYYNGEERAKGNILERFSAQQFPDLHSELNLSSLELGDSALYFCASSQVTGLAGGSNTGELFFGEGSRLTVL.